A selection of T cell receptor beta chains follows, all from one sample in a study of blood T cell repertoires in COVID-19. Using immunoSEQ multiplex PCR, the repertoire was profiled, and TCRdb retains in-frame clones only, with some absent. The sample carries 250,000 to 350,000 clones, 80% to 90% recorded once. The sample consisted of PBMCs or T cells enriched from blood (not recorded which). The receptors originated from a woman in her twenties or thirties who had recovered from COVID-19. Each CDR3 is given with its conserved first and last residue. D genes are given only for firm matches.

TRBV6-5	TRBJ2-3	TRBD2	CASTGLAGGRNTQYF
TRBV7-8	TRBJ2-3	.	CASSLVSAADTQYF
TRBV9	TRBJ2-7	TRBD2	CASSHRTSGFDEQYF
TRBV21-1	TRBJ2-7	.	CASARGPPPQYF
TRBV6-4	TRBJ1-2	TRBD1	CASSDSDRAEIF
TRBV6-1	TRBJ1-1	.	CASSEGQNTEAFF
TRBV27	TRBJ1-2	TRBD1	CASSLSGQGFLYGYTF
TRBV6-4	TRBJ1-6	TRBD1	CASRVTGVNSPLHF
TRBV9	TRBJ1-3	.	CASSVGGGEFGNTIYF
TRBV9	TRBJ2-7	TRBD2	CASSAGGTSSYEQYF
TRBV28	TRBJ2-1	TRBD2	CASSSPLAGLSYNEQFF
TRBV7-9	TRBJ1-3	.	CASRQTVPSGNTIYF
TRBV3-1/TRBV3-2	TRBJ2-1	TRBD2	CASSQGASGRLGEQFF
TRBV6-5	TRBJ1-2	.	CASSPQGGYGYTF
TRBV9	TRBJ2-1	TRBD2	CASSVAPMTSGGLINNEQFF
TRBV7-8	TRBJ2-3	TRBD2	CASSGGLAGVDKTDTQYF
TRBV7-6	TRBJ2-1	TRBD2	CASSQGLAGLSEQFF
TRBV7-8	TRBJ2-1	.	CASGERADNEQFF
TRBV5-5	TRBJ1-2	TRBD1	CASSQDRALKALYGYTF
TRBV5-4	TRBJ1-5	TRBD1	CASSFTGGSAGQPQHF
TRBV28	TRBJ1-2	TRBD1	CASSTEFLDRDYGYTF
TRBV2	TRBJ1-5	.	CASGEAYFSNQPQHF
TRBV6-1	TRBJ1-5	.	CASSDLPGQRQYSNQPQHF
TRBV28	TRBJ2-3	TRBD1	CASSSGQGADTQYF
TRBV24-1	TRBJ1-2	TRBD1	CATSGTPDRVHTF
TRBV5-1	TRBJ2-5	.	CASSPDSRGMETQYF
TRBV27	TRBJ2-1	.	CASSLFDSPSKQFF
TRBV28	TRBJ2-6	.	CASRTSGANVLTF
TRBV21-1	TRBJ1-3	.	CASSKGPQGLSSGNTIYF
TRBV19	TRBJ2-1	.	CASSIGDNIDEQFF
TRBV7-6	TRBJ2-2	TRBD1	CASSSGTGPGELFF
TRBV28	TRBJ2-1	TRBD2	CASSWAGGSYNEQFF
TRBV2	TRBJ1-5	TRBD1	CASSPQGAQPQHF